This T cell receptor beta chain was captured by sequencing in a study of blood T cell repertoires in COVID-19. Overall study: The study drew acute and convalescent COVID-19 samples from the United States, Italy and Spain.

As originally analysed: Researchers report that nucleated cell counts were estimated from reference gene primer amplification. Assay used: immunoSEQ multiplex PCR; TCRdb lists only in-frame clones, some missing. D and trimming come from the DNA, and the V and J calls and clone size come from that table. The repertoire holds about 160,000 clones, with approximately 91% as singletons. The sample consisted of peripheral blood. This clonotype originated in a young man with acute or convalescent COVID-19.

CDR3 nucleotide sequence: TGTGCCAGCAGCTTAGCGGGGGGTAGAGGCTATGGCTACACCTTC. Translation: CASSLAGGRGYGYTF. V and J are TRBV11-2 and TRBJ1-2, with D possibly being TRBD1 (5 bases). Germline lookup yields CDR1 SGHAT and CDR2 FQNNGV. Trimming pared 1 base from V and 4 bases from J, leaving 13 bases between. The CDR3 extends over 15 amino acids.